This TCR beta chain is drawn from a study of shared clonotypes between healthy human individuals. Study results and limitations: A handful of donors showed sharing of about 4.7% of naive CD4 clonotypes. Donor scarcity curtailed the genetic and exposure-history diversity represented herein. Incompleteness in sorted-subset sequencing, despite large depth, was shown by rarefaction.

Profiling relied on immunoSEQ multiplex PCR, and the TCRdb table lists in-frame clones only, not all of them. The data show about 660,000 clones, with 74% seen just once and around 1.6% held by the top ten. Notes on this clone: Its specificity is not known.

In germline, CDR1 is MDHEN, CDR2 SYDVKM. The CDR3 covers 14 residues. The ends were cut back, 5 bases at V and 6 bases at J, with 17 bases in the middle. This sequence was found in a woman in her twenties or thirties in good health. The chain combines TRBV28 with TRBJ2-7, with D perhaps matching TRBD1 or TRBD2 (5 bases each). The sample was memory CD4+ T cells sorted from blood. Subset specified: CD45RA-negative fraction. The chain's CDR3 is CASSQTGPWAEQYF. DNA for the CDR3: TGTGCCAGCAGTCAAACGGGACCCTGGGCCGAGCAGTACTTC.